Sequencing of this T cell receptor (beta chain) was carried out in a study of CD8 T cells in ankylosing spondylitis. General study points: Blood of patients with ankylosing spondylitis appeared to be characterized by a TCR beta motif of eight highly homologous variants.

Concerning this clonotype itself: The target antigen is unknown.

In making TCR beta libraries, quantitative 5'-RACE with molecular barcodes was used. TCRdb reanalysed the 5' RACE reads using MiXCR and keeps one entry per CDR3 protein. The data hold over 200,000 distinct CDR3 sequences, with approximately 16% observed a single time. The origin of this receptor is a male donor with ankylosing spondylitis. Specimen: blood, either unsorted or a sorted T cell fraction (not recorded which).

This chain's CDR3 is CASSQVLGMRVEQYF. The CDR3 bases are TGCGCCAGCAGCCAAGTACTGGGCATGAGGGTTGAGCAGTACTTC. The rearrangement joins TRBV4-1 to TRBJ2-7, with D possibly matching TRBD2 (5 bases). V lost 1 base, J lost 7 bases, and 17 bases lay in between. This CDR3 has 15 amino acids. Germline CDR1 and CDR2: MGHRA and YSYEKL.